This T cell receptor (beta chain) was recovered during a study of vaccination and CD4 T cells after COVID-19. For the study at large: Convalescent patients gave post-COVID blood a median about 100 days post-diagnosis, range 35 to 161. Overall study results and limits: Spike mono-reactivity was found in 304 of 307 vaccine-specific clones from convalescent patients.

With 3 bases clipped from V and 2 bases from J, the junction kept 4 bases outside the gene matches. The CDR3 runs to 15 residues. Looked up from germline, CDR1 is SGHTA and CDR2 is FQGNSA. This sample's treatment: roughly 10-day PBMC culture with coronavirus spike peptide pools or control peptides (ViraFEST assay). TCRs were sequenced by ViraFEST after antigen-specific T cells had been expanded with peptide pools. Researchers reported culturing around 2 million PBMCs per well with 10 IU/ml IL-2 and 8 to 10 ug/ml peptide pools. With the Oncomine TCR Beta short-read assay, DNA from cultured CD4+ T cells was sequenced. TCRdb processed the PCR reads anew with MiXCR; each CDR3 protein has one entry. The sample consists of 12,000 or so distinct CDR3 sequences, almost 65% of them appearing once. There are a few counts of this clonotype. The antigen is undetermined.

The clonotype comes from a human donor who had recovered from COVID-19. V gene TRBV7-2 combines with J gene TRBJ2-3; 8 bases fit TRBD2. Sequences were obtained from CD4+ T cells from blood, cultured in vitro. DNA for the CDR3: TGTGCCAGCAGCTTCGGGGGGGGAGACACAGATACGCAGTATTTT. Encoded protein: CASSFGGGDTDTQYF. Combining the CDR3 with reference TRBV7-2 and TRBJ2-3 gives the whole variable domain GAGVSQSPSNKVTEKGKDVELRCDPISGHTALYWYRQSLGQGLEFLIYFQGNSAPDKSGLPSDRFSAERTGGSVSTLTIQRTQQEDSAVYLCASSFGGGDTDTQYFGPGTRLTVL.